The rows below give T cell receptor beta chains drawn from one sample of a study of Tregs in tolerant kidney transplant recipients. The table came from immunoSEQ multiplex PCR; TCRdb's copy has only in-frame clones and leaves some out. The sample records around 230,000 clones, roughly four fifths being singletons. Material for sequencing was CD4+ T cells from blood. The receptors were gathered from a human donor in good health. The conserved cysteine and the conserved F or W are not part of the CDR3 here. Each record gives: J gene, V gene, CDR3 protein.

j_call: TRBJ2-3; v_call: TRBV11-3; cdr3_aa: ASSPVGARDTQY
j_call: TRBJ2-3; v_call: TRBV6-4; cdr3_aa: ASSETSGHTQY
j_call: TRBJ2-7; v_call: TRBV2; cdr3_aa: ASSAEQLTSYEQY
j_call: TRBJ2-7; v_call: TRBV18; cdr3_aa: ASSPASGTAYEQY
j_call: TRBJ2-1; v_call: TRBV5-1; cdr3_aa: ASSLGMANEQF
j_call: .; v_call: TRBV5-1; cdr3_aa: ASSLGTSPDYEQY
j_call: TRBJ1-1; v_call: TRBV7-9; cdr3_aa: ASTLIGGYTEAF
j_call: TRBJ2-2; v_call: TRBV30; cdr3_aa: AWSRDPGELF
j_call: TRBJ2-7; v_call: TRBV2; cdr3_aa: ASSEIYEQY
j_call: TRBJ2-7; v_call: TRBV7-9; cdr3_aa: ASSTGLAGSYEQY
j_call: TRBJ2-3; v_call: TRBV4-1; cdr3_aa: ASSQVLPLADTQY
j_call: TRBJ1-2; v_call: TRBV27; cdr3_aa: ASSSTGGAVYT
j_call: TRBJ2-1; v_call: TRBV7-9; cdr3_aa: ASSPGLAGARDYNEQF
j_call: TRBJ1-2; v_call: TRBV4-1; cdr3_aa: ASSQGPGGGYT
j_call: TRBJ1-1; v_call: TRBV6-1; cdr3_aa: ASRLNTEAF
j_call: TRBJ1-3; v_call: TRBV18; cdr3_aa: ASSPQGRWPGNTIY
j_call: TRBJ1-2; v_call: TRBV14; cdr3_aa: ASSQDPGQHPYGYT
j_call: TRBJ2-7; v_call: TRBV6-7; cdr3_aa: ASSDPDDLDEQY
j_call: TRBJ2-1; v_call: TRBV5-1; cdr3_aa: ASSLVAASYNEQF